The 15 T cell receptor beta chains below all came from one sample that was sequenced in a study of CD4 T cells in relation to SARS-CoV-2 and coronaviruses. This table comes from immunoSEQ multiplex PCR, and its TCRdb copy is limited to in-frame clones, with some not included. The table has 60,000 to 85,000 clones, 85% to 95% seen once. CD4+ T cells from unexposed donors were obtained before the COVID-19 pandemic (2011-2018). Sequenced material: naive CD4+ T cells from PBMCs. Sample subset: naive CD4+ T cells isolated by negative enrichment. Source of these receptors: a human donor in good health.

CDR3 sequence reads: CASSESDRAEETQYF. DNA for the CDR3: TGCGCCAGCAGTGAATCGGACAGGGCGGAAGAGACCCAGTACTTC. The gene calls are TRBV10-1 and TRBJ2-5; 8 bases agree with TRBD1. This CDR3 spans 15 amino acids. The V gene end was trimmed by 3 bases and the J gene end by 3 bases; junction bases not matched to a gene: 6. Looked up from germline, CDR1 is WNHNN and CDR2 is SYGVQD (reference sequence).

The chain is built from TRBV6-5 and TRBJ1-5; D not resolved. CDR1 MNHEY and CDR2 SVGAGI come from the germline V gene. V lost 2 bases and J 4 bases, leaving 6 bases between the germline ends. The length of the CDR3 is 13 residues. CDR3 residues: CASSYRVNQPQHF. The CDR3 region has the DNA TGTGCCAGCAGTTACAGAGTAAATCAGCCCCAGCATTTT.

The chain carries TRBV24-1 and TRBJ2-5; D possibly uses TRBD1 or TRBD2 (5 bases each). CDR1 KGHDR and CDR2 SFDVKD come from the germline V gene. There are 15 residues in the CDR3. V dropped 3 bases and J dropped 2 bases, with 12 bases sitting between them. The CDR3 loop reads CATSDRGRLQETQYF. The CDR3 DNA is TGTGCCACCAGTGATCGGGGCAGGTTACAAGAGACCCAGTACTTC.

This chain uses TRBV7-9 with TRBJ2-5; D is ambiguous. V lost 1 base and J 4 bases, leaving 4 bases between the germline ends. CDR1 SEHNR and CDR2 FQNEAQ come from the germline V gene (reference sequence). This CDR3 comprises 12 residues. The DNA of the CDR3 is TGTGCCAGCAGCTTAGTATCAGAGACCCAGTACTTC. The encoded protein is CASSLVSETQYF.

Only one count was recorded for this clone. V is TRBV28 and J is TRBJ1-5; D is perhaps TRBD1 (6 bases). CDR1 is MDHEN and CDR2 is SYDVKM in the germline V gene. Trimming removed 6 bases at V and 9 bases at J, with 12 bases between. CDR3 length equals 12 residues. CDR3 in DNA: TGTGCCAGCAGCTCAGGAGGGGGGCCCCAGCATTTT. Residues: CASSSGGGPQHF.

The chain joins TRBV6-5 to TRBJ2-5; D unclear. The CDR3 covers 14 residues. The germline V gene has CDR1 MNHEY and CDR2 SVGAGI. Trimming removed 6 bases from V and 3 bases from J, with 14 bases in between. The DNA of the CDR3 is TGTGCCAGCAGGTTCGACGGGTCAAAAGAGACCCAGTACTTC. Protein: CASRFDGSKETQYF.

The chain is built from TRBV30 and TRBJ2-1; 11 nucleotides align to TRBD2. This CDR3 is built from 16 residues. The V segment lost 3 bases and the J segment 3 bases; nucleotides outside the gene matches: 7. Per germline, CDR1 GTSNPN and CDR2 SVGIG (reference sequence). The CDR3 DNA reads TGTGCCTGGAGGCCCATGGGACTAGCGGACTACAATGAGCAGTTCTTC. Translating it yields CAWRPMGLADYNEQFF.

Turning to this clone: The same CDR3 also results from other DNA sequences found in this sample. The rearrangement links TRBV20-1 to TRBJ2-7; D may be TRBD1 (5 bases). This CDR3 comprises 12 residues. Per germline, CDR1 DFQATT and CDR2 SNEGSKA (reference sequence). Trimming shortened V by 3 bases and J by 0 bases, and 6 bases separated the two germline ends. This CDR3 is CSASDSSYEQYF. The CDR3 DNA is TGCAGTGCTAGTGACAGCTCCTACGAGCAGTACTTC.

The chain couples TRBV11-2 to TRBJ2-1, with D unresolved. Germline CDR1 reads SGHAT; CDR2 reads FQNNGV. The CDR3 is 13 amino acids. V was shortened by 0 bases and J by 9 bases, with 9 bases between the two germline ends. The chain's CDR3 is CASSLDSAVEQFF. The DNA for the CDR3 is TGTGCCAGCAGCTTAGATTCGGCGGTTGAGCAGTTCTTC.

J is TRBJ2-7 and V is TRBV27, with 7 positions matching TRBD2. The junction had 7 bases not matched to a gene; V was cut back by 6 bases and J by 2 bases. The CDR3 runs to 14 residues. Per germline, CDR1 MNHEY and CDR2 SMNVEV (reference sequence). CDR3 DNA: TGTGCCAGCAGCCGACTAGCTGGACCCTACGAGCAGTACTTC. It codes for CASSRLAGPYEQYF.

This chain connects TRBV7-3 to TRBJ2-3; no definite D call. With 3 bases removed from V and 5 bases from J, the gap between germline ends came to 18 bases. The CDR3 extends over 16 amino acids. CDR1 SGHTA and CDR2 FQGTGA come from the germline V gene. The CDR3 bases are TGTGCCAGCAGCTTCTGGGGAAGGGCGCATGGAGATACGCAGTATTTT. Protein: CASSFWGRAHGDTQYF.

The V and J genes are TRBV29-1 and TRBJ2-2, with 13 nucleotides matching TRBD2. The CDR3 totals 15 residues. J lost 7 bases, V lost 7 bases, and 9 bases had no gene match. From germline, CDR1 is SQVTM and CDR2 ANQGSEA. The CDR3 region is CSGKGLAGSYGELFF. The CDR3 region has the DNA TGCAGCGGAAAGGGACTAGCGGGAAGCTACGGGGAGCTGTTTTTT.

This sequence joins TRBV29-1 and TRBJ2-3; possibly TRBD2 for D (6 bases). CDR1 is SQVTM and CDR2 is ANQGSEA in the germline V gene. The CDR3 sequence is 14 residues long. Trimming stripped 6 bases from V and 0 bases from J, with 13 bases between. The CDR3 sequence is CSVSPGTSTDTQYF. Written as DNA, the CDR3 is TGCAGCGTCAGTCCGGGGACTAGCACAGATACGCAGTATTTT.

The chain recombines TRBV5-1 with TRBJ2-7; D unresolved. This CDR3 is built from 13 residues. From germline, CDR1 is SGHRS and CDR2 YFSETQ. V was cut by 0 bases and J by 3 bases, with 7 bases left in between. In DNA form, the CDR3 reads TGCGCCAGCAGCTTGGTTGGCAACTACGAGCAGTACTTC. Encoded protein: CASSLVGNYEQYF. Full variable domain (missing parts from reference TRBV5-1 and TRBJ2-7): KAGVTQTPRYLIKTRGQQVTLSCSPISGHRSVSWYQQTPGQGLQFLFEYFSETQRNKGNFPGRFSGRQFSNSRSEMNVSTLELGDSALYLCASSLVGNYEQYFGPGTRLTVT.

The chain combines TRBV5-1 with TRBJ2-5; D not resolved. This CDR3 region has 14 residues. Trimming took off 1 base at V and 0 bases at J, with 7 bases between the two ends. Germline values: CDR1 SGHRS, CDR2 YFSETQ. CDR3 sequence: CASSLFGNQETQYF. The CDR3 region has the DNA TGCGCCAGCAGCTTGTTCGGAAACCAAGAGACCCAGTACTTC.